This section outlines one TCR beta chain sequence together with its context. The source of the sample is a study of blood T cell repertoires in COVID-19. For the study at large: Italy, Spain and the United States were the sources of the convalescent and acute COVID-19 samples. T cells, B-cell-depleted T cells, or PBMCs provided the cDNA or gDNA that served as material.

The protocol was immunoSEQ multiplex PCR, while the TCRdb copy is restricted to in-frame clones and leaves out a portion. The data show under 250,000 clones, with roughly 86% seen just once and about 5.4% held by the top ten. Sequencing was performed on peripheral blood. This clonotype was obtained from a woman of 80 years or more with COVID-19, enrolled during active disease.

CDR3 nucleotides: TGTGCCAGCACTCGGGGGGCGTTTGACTATGGCTACACCTTC. Encoded protein: CASTRGAFDYGYTF. The chain uses TRBV2 and TRBJ1-2, with D tentatively TRBD1 (6 bases). CDR1 SNHLY and CDR2 FYNNEI come from the germline V gene. V dropped 7 bases and J dropped 3 bases, with 15 bases sitting between them. The CDR3 length is 14 residues.